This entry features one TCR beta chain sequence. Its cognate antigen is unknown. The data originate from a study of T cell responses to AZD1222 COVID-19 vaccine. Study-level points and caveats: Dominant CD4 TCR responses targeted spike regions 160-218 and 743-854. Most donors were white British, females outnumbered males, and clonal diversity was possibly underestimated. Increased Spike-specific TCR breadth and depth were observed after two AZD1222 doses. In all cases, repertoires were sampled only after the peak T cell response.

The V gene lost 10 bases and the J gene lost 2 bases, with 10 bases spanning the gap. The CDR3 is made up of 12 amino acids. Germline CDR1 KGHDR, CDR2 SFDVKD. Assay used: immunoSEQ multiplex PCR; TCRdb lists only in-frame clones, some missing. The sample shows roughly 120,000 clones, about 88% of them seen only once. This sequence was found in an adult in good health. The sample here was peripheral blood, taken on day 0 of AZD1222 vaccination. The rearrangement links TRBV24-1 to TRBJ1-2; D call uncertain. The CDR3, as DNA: TGTGCCACTTCTTACCAGAACTATGGCTACACCTTC. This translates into CATSYQNYGYTF.